The source of this T cell receptor (beta chain) is a study of T cells in localized non-small cell lung cancer. This clone was seen once. No antigen is known for it. Trimming cost V 5 bases and J 5 bases; bases outside gene matches: 2. CDR1 and CDR2 (germline): SNHLY, FYNNEI. This CDR3 spans 13 amino acids. Broader study findings: A raised T cell density in blood coincided with lengthier overall survival. Uninvolved nearby lung showed the greatest T cell clonality, exceeding that found in tumor. Researchers found a median approximately 57 of the top 100 tumor clones in adjacent lung.

The method was immunoSEQ multiplex PCR; TCRdb's version includes in-frame clones alone and lacks a portion of them. This sample has roughly 25,000 clones, with about 92% found just once. This chain connects TRBV2 to TRBJ2-2; 7 nucleotides line up with TRBD2. The sequence came from a woman aged 35 to 70 with stage I lung adenocarcinoma. The sample was peripheral blood, taken before any cancer treatment. The DNA of the CDR3 is TGTGCCAGCAGTCTGCGGGGGACCGGGGAGCTGTTTTTT. Its protein is CASSLRGTGELFF.